Presented here are 18 T cell receptor beta chains from one specimen sequenced in a study of T cell changes during pregnancy in multiple sclerosis. Measured with immunoSEQ multiplex PCR; TCRdb has only the in-frame clones, and not every one. The table includes tens of thousands of clones, around 93% detected once. The specimen comprised PBMCs, sampled in the first trimester of pregnancy. Receptor source: a female donor in good health, serving as a control in a pregnancy study. Some clones in this sample may be carry-over from other donors' samples.

The chain carries TRBV30 and TRBJ2-3; 7 nucleotides match TRBD2. Germline V gene sequence: CDR1 GTSNPN, CDR2 SVGIG (reference sequence). The CDR3 length is 14 residues. With V trimmed by 8 bases and J by 0 bases, 8 bases remained unmatched. This CDR3 reads CAQRLAASTDTQYF. DNA of the CDR3: TGTGCCCAACGACTAGCAGCTAGCACAGATACGCAGTATTTT. Full variable domain (missing parts from reference TRBV30 and TRBJ2-3): SQTIHQWPATLVQPVGSPLSLECTVEGTSNPNLYWYRQAAGRGLQLLFYSVGIGQISSEVPQNLSASRPQDRQFILSSKKLLLSDSGFYLCAQRLAASTDTQYFGPGTRLTVL.

The rearrangement joins TRBV18 to TRBJ1-2; D uncertain. Trimming took off 5 bases at V and 7 bases at J, with 11 bases between the two ends. The V gene's germline CDR1 is KGHSH and CDR2 LQKENI. The CDR3 runs 12 residues. The CDR3 protein is CASSGEGAGYTF. The CDR3 DNA reads as TGTGCCAGCTCAGGGGAGGGTGCTGGCTACACCTTC. The full variable domain, rest sourced from reference TRBV18 and TRBJ1-2, is NAGVMQNPRHLVRRRGQEARLRCSPMKGHSHVYWYRQLPEEGLKFMVYLQKENIIDESGMPKERFSAEFPKEGPSILRIQQVVRGDSAAYFCASSGEGAGYTFGSGTRLTVV.

This clone was observed once. The V and J genes are TRBV27 and TRBJ1-3, with 9 nucleotides matching TRBD1. The ends lost 6 bases at V and 8 bases at J; junction bases unmatched: 2. Germline CDR1 and CDR2: MNHEY and SMNVEV (reference sequence). The CDR3 extends over 12 amino acids. CDR3 nucleotides: TGTGCCAGCAGGGACAGGGGATACACCATATATTTT. It yields the protein CASRDRGYTIYF.

This clone was detected only once. This chain uses TRBV6-1 with TRBJ1-4; the D gene is possibly TRBD1 (5 bases). V was shortened by 8 bases and J by 5 bases, with 12 bases between the two germline ends. This CDR3 is built from 13 residues. Per the germline V gene, CDR1 is MNHNS and CDR2 is SASEGT. CDR3 loop: CASQEGVNEKLFF. DNA for the CDR3: TGTGCCAGCCAGGAAGGGGTGAATGAAAAACTGTTTTTT.

The CDR3 sequence is CASRQTGTPNTEAFF. CDR3 coding DNA: TGTGCCAGCAGGCAGACCGGGACACCGAACACTGAAGCTTTCTTT. V usage is TRBV27 and J usage is TRBJ1-1, with TRBD1 as a possible D gene (6 bases). Germline CDR1 reads MNHEY; CDR2 reads SMNVEV (reference sequence). This CDR3 has 15 residues. V dropped 6 bases and J dropped 1 base, with 15 bases sitting between them.

This clone was counted once. The gene calls are TRBV27 and TRBJ1-4, with unresolved D. V shed 8 bases and J shed 10 bases, with 14 bases lying between them. Germline lookup yields CDR1 MNHEY and CDR2 SMNVEV (reference sequence). The CDR3 contains 12 residues. CDR3 amino acids: CASARRGGKLFF. The DNA for the CDR3 is TGTGCCAGCGCACGACGAGGAGGAAAACTGTTTTTT.

The rearrangement links TRBV27 to TRBJ2-3; 7 nucleotides align to TRBD1. The CDR3 extends over 15 amino acids. Per the germline V gene, CDR1 is MNHEY and CDR2 is SMNVEV (reference sequence). J gave up 0 bases and V 5 bases, and 5 bases lay outside the gene matches. The DNA for the CDR3 is TGTGCCAGCAGTCCGGAGACAGGGAGCACAGATACGCAGTATTTT. Translated: CASSPETGSTDTQYF.

The CDR3 sequence: CASNRQDGDSPLHF. CDR3 DNA sequence: TGTGCCAGCAACCGACAGGACGGGGACTCACCCCTCCACTTT. This sequence joins TRBV5-4 and TRBJ1-6; weak D call: TRBD1 (6 bases). There are 14 residues in the CDR3. CDR1 and CDR2 from the germline V gene are SGHNT and YYREEE (reference sequence). Trimming removed 6 bases at V and 10 bases at J, with 17 bases between. The variable domain in full, completed from reference TRBV5-4 and TRBJ1-6, reads ETGVTQSPTHLIKTRGQQVTLRCSSQSGHNTVSWYQQALGQGPQFIFQYYREEENGRGNFPPRFSGLQFPNYSSELNVNALELDDSALYLCASNRQDGDSPLHFGNGTRLTVT.

This clone was observed a handful of times. J is TRBJ1-2 and V is TRBV27; a possible D gene is TRBD1 (5 bases). Between the trimmed V and J ends, which lost 5 bases and 8 bases, there was a span of 18 bases. The length of the CDR3 is 14 residues. The V gene's germline CDR1 is MNHEY and CDR2 SMNVEV (reference sequence). The CDR3 loop is CASSAGPLTGGYTF. The CDR3 nucleotides are TGTGCCAGCAGTGCGGGACCGCTCACGGGCGGCTACACCTTC.

The CDR3 nucleotides read TGTGCCAGCACCCGGGGGGCGGCCTACAATGAGCAGTTCTTC. It codes for CASTRGAAYNEQFF. The chain uses TRBV6-5 and TRBJ2-1, with D possibly matching TRBD2 (7 bases). V lost 7 bases, J lost 2 bases, and 12 bases lay in between. This CDR3 region has 14 residues. CDR1 is MNHEY and CDR2 is SVGAGI in the germline V gene.

The V gene is TRBV5-1, the J gene TRBJ1-6; TRBD1 matches at 12 bases. The CDR3 consists of 19 residues. V was clipped by 2 bases and J by 0 bases; unmatched bases: 6. The V gene's germline CDR1 is SGHRS and CDR2 YFSETQ. The CDR3: CASSLGTGGPSSYNSPLHF. The CDR3 DNA reads as TGCGCCAGCAGCTTAGGGACAGGGGGCCCGAGCTCCTATAATTCACCCCTCCACTTT.

This sequence joins TRBV11-3 and TRBJ2-1; D possibly corresponds to TRBD2 (6 bases). The length of the CDR3 is 14 residues. Germline assignment: CDR1 SGHNT and CDR2 YENEEA. The V end lost 7 bases, the J end lost 0 bases, and 10 bases lay between the germline ends. CDR3 DNA: TGTGCCAGCACCGGGGACTTCTCCTACAATGAGCAGTTCTTC. This encodes CASTGDFSYNEQFF.

The gene calls are TRBV19 and TRBJ1-2, with 7 nucleotides matching TRBD1. V shed 4 bases, J shed 7 bases, and the junction held 6 bases outside the gene matches. This CDR3 has 13 residues. Germline V lookup: CDR1 LNHDA, CDR2 SQIVND (reference sequence). The CDR3 reads CASSTRTGGGYTF. The CDR3 DNA sequence: TGTGCCAGTAGTACCCGGACAGGTGGTGGCTACACCTTC.

This sequence joins TRBV5-6 and TRBJ1-4, with TRBD1 matching 7 bases. The V gene end was trimmed by 4 bases and the J gene end by 5 bases; junction bases not matched to a gene: 5. CDR1 and CDR2 from the germline V gene are SGHDT and YYEEEE. The CDR3 is 14 amino acids. CDR3 amino acids: CASSPGQHNEKLFF. The CDR3, as DNA: TGTGCCAGCAGCCCGGGACAGCACAATGAAAAACTGTTTTTT. Full variable domain (rest looked up from reference TRBV5-6 and TRBJ1-4): DAGVTQSPTHLIKTRGQQVTLRCSPKSGHDTVSWYQQALGQGPQFIFQYYEEEERQRGNFPDRFSGHQFPNYSSELNVNALLLGDSALYLCASSPGQHNEKLFFGSGTQLSVL.

The chain is built from TRBV4-3 and TRBJ2-7; D is unclear. The V end lost 1 base, the J end lost 0 bases, and 4 bases lay between the germline ends. Germline V CDR1 and CDR2: LGHNA, YSLEER. The CDR3 runs to 13 residues. CDR3 DNA sequence: TGCGCCAGCAGCCAAGGTCGCTCCTACGAGCAGTACTTC. Residues: CASSQGRSYEQYF.

This chain uses TRBV27 with TRBJ2-5; tentatively, D is TRBD2 (5 bases). Trimming stripped 2 bases from V and 4 bases from J, with 11 bases between. Germline V gene lookup returns CDR1 MNHEY and CDR2 SMNVEV (reference sequence). CDR3 length: 14 residues. CDR3 DNA sequence: TGTGCCAGCAGTTTACTCGGGATGCGAGAGACCCAGTACTTC. It encodes CASSLLGMRETQYF.

This chain links TRBV28 with TRBJ1-1; no reliable D call. The germline V and J ends were trimmed by 5 bases and 5 bases, with 12 bases remaining between them. The CDR3 spans 13 residues. Germline CDR1 and CDR2: MDHEN and SYDVKM. CDR3 residues: CASSLLSETEAFF. Written as DNA, the CDR3 is TGTGCCAGCAGTCTCCTGAGTGAAACTGAAGCTTTCTTT.

This chain uses TRBV28 with TRBJ1-4, with 12 positions matching TRBD1. From germline, CDR1 is MDHEN and CDR2 SYDVKM. The CDR3 sequence is 18 residues long. With V trimmed by 3 bases and J by 13 bases, 18 bases remained unmatched. Written as DNA, the CDR3 is TGTGCCAGCAGTTTGGAGGGACAGGGGGCGCTGGGGGAGAAAGGACTGTTTTTT. Encoded protein: CASSLEGQGALGEKGLFF. The variable domain in full, completed from reference TRBV28 and TRBJ1-4, reads DVKVTQSSRYLVKRTGEKVFLECVQDMDHENMFWYRQDPGLGLRLIYFSYDVKMKEKGDIPEGYSVSREKKERFSLILESASTNQTSMYLCASSLEGQGALGEKGLFFGSGTQLSVL.